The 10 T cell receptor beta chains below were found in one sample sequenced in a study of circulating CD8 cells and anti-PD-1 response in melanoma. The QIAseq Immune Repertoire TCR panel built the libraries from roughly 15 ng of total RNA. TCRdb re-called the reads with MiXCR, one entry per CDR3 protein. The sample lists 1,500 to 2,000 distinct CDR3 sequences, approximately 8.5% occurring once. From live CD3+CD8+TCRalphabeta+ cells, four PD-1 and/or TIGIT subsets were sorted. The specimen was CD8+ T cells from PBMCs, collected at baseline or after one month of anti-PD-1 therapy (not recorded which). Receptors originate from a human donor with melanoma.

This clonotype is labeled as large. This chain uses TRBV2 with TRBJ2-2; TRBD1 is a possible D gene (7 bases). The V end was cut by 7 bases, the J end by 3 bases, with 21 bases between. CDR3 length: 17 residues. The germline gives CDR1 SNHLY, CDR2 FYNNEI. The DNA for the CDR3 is TGTGCCAGCATCCCCCCGGAGGGGGCTCTTTACACCGGGGAGCTGTTTTTT. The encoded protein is CASIPPEGALYTGELFF.

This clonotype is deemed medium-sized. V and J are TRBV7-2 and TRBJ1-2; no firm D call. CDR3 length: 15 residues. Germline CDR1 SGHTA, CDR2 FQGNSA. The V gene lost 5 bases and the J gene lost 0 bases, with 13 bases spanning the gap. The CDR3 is CASSQPVTTNYGYTF. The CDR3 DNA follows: TGTGCCAGCAGCCAGCCCGTCACGACTAACTATGGCTACACCTTC.

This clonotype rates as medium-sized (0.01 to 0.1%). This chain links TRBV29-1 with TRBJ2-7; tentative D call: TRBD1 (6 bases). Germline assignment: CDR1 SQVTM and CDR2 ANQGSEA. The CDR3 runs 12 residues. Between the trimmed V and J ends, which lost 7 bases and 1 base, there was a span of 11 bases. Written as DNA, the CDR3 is TGCAGCGGCTGGGACACATCCTACGAGCAGTACTTC. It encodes CSGWDTSYEQYF.

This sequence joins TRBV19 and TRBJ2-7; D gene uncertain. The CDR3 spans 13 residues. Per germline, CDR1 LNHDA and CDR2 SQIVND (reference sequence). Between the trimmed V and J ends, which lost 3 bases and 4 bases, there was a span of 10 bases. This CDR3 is CASSMQDLYEQYF. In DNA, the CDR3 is TGTGCCAGTAGTATGCAGGACCTGTACGAGCAGTACTTC.

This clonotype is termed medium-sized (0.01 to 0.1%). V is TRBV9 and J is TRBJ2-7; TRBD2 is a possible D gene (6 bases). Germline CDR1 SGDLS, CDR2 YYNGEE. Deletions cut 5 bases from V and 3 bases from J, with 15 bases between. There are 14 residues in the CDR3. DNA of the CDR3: TGTGCCAGCAGTCCGGCACCGGGGGTCTACGAGCAGTACTTC. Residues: CASSPAPGVYEQYF.

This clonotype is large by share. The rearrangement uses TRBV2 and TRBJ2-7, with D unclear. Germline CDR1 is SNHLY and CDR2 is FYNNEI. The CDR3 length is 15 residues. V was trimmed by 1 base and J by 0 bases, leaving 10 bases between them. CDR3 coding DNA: TGTGCCAGCAGTGAAGACGGTGGTTCCTCCTACGAGCAGTACTTC. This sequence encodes CASSEDGGSSYEQYF. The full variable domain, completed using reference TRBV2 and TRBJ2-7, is EPEVTQTPSHQVTQMGQEVILRCVPISNHLYFYWYRQILGQKVEFLVSFYNNEISEKSEIFDDQFSVERPDGSNFTLKIRSTKLEDSAMYFCASSEDGGSSYEQYFGPGTRLTVT.

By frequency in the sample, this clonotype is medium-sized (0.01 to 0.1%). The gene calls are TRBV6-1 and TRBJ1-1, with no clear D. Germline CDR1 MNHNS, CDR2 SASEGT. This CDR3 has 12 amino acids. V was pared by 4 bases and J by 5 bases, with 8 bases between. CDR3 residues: CASSVSETEAFF. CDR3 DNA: TGTGCCAGCAGTGTGTCAGAAACTGAAGCTTTCTTT.

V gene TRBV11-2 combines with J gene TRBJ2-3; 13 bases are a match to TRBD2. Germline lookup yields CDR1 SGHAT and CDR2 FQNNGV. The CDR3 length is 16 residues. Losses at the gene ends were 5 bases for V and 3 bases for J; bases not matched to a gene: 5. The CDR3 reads CASSPTSGGPTDTQYF. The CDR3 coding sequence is TGTGCCAGCAGCCCGACTAGCGGGGGGCCAACAGATACGCAGTATTTT.

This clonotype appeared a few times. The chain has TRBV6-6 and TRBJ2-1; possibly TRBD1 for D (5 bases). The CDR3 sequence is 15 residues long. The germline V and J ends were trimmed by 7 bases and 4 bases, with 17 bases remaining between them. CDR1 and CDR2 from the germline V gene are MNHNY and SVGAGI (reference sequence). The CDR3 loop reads CASIKDTGIYNEQFF. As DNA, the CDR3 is TGTGCCAGCATTAAGGACACCGGAATATACAATGAGCAGTTCTTC.

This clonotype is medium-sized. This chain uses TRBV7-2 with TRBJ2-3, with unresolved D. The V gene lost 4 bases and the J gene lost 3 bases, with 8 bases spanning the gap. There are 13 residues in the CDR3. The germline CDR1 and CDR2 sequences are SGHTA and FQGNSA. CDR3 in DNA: TGTGCCAGCAGCTCCGACGGGACAGATACGCAGTATTTT. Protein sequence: CASSSDGTDTQYF. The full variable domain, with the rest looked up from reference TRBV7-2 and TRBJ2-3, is GAGVSQSPSNKVTEKGKDVELRCDPISGHTALYWYRQSLGQGLEFLIYFQGNSAPDKSGLPSDRFSAERTGGSVSTLTIQRTQQEDSAVYLCASSSDGTDTQYFGPGTRLTVL.